These 9 T cell receptor beta chains were all obtained from the same sample, sequenced in a study of PD-1 blockade in classical Hodgkin lymphoma. Sequenced by immunoSEQ multiplex PCR; TCRdb stores in-frame clones only, minus some. The sample lists tens of thousands of clones, around four fifths occurring once. In every patient, relapse followed autologous stem cell transplantation, while exposure to brentuximab vedotin differed. The specimen was peripheral blood mononuclear cells (PBMCs), collected at baseline. The receptors were sampled from a human donor with classical Hodgkin lymphoma.

This clone was detected a few times. The rearrangement joins TRBV7-3 to TRBJ1-2, with a tentative D call TRBD1 (5 bases). Between the trimmed V and J ends, which lost 5 bases and 7 bases, there was a span of 14 bases. In germline, CDR1 is SGHTA, CDR2 FQGTGA. CDR3 size: 13 residues. CDR3 in DNA: TGTGCCAGCAGCCTTGGGGACGGGAGTGGCTACACCTTC. This gives the protein CASSLGDGSGYTF.

Only a few counts were recorded for this clone. The chain employs TRBV9 and TRBJ2-5, with 9 bases fitting TRBD2. Germline V CDR1 and CDR2: SGDLS, YYNGEE. There are 15 residues in the CDR3. V was pared by 0 bases and J by 5 bases, with 5 bases of the junction left unmatched. In DNA form, the CDR3 reads TGTGCCAGCAGCGTAGGAGTGGCGGGGGGGGAGACCCAGTACTTC. As protein: CASSVGVAGGETQYF.

The V gene is TRBV9, the J gene TRBJ1-2, with D tentatively TRBD1 (5 bases). The CDR3 runs 18 residues. Trimming stripped 2 bases from V and 7 bases from J, with 27 bases between. Germline CDR1 SGDLS, CDR2 YYNGEE. The chain's CDR3 is CASSVAPLEGRVYGGYTF. The DNA for the CDR3 is TGTGCCAGCAGCGTCGCCCCGTTAGAGGGCAGGGTTTACGGTGGCTACACCTTC.

This clone is termed medium-sized. This chain links TRBV11-2 with TRBJ2-3, with a possible D match to TRBD2 (5 bases). Trimming pared 2 bases from V and 6 bases from J, leaving 15 bases between. Germline loops: CDR1 SGHAT, CDR2 FQNNGV. The CDR3 covers 15 residues. The CDR3 coding sequence is TGTGCCAGCAGCTTATCGAGTTTGGGAGCGGATACGCAGTATTTT. Its protein is CASSLSSLGADTQYF. Combining the CDR3 with reference TRBV11-2 and TRBJ2-3 gives the whole variable domain EAGVAQSPRYKIIEKRQSVAFWCNPISGHATLYWYQQILGQGPKLLIQFQNNGVVDDSQLPKDRFSAERLKGVDSTLKIQPAKLEDSAVYLCASSLSSLGADTQYFGPGTRLTVL.

This chain joins TRBV27 and TRBJ2-7, with D tentatively TRBD2 (5 bases). V was cut by 5 bases and J by 4 bases, with 12 bases left in between. CDR3 length: 13 residues. Germline V gene lookup returns CDR1 MNHEY and CDR2 SMNVEV (reference sequence). The CDR3, as DNA: TGTGCCAGCAGTACTGGACTCGGGTACGAGCAGTACTTC. Its translation: CASSTGLGYEQYF.

V gene TRBV18 combines with J gene TRBJ1-1; TRBD1 might be the D (5 bases). CDR1 is KGHSH, CDR2 LQKENI, per germline. V lost 2 bases, J lost 3 bases, and 13 bases lay in between. The CDR3 loop spans 15 amino acids. CDR3 residues: CASSPGTGGDTEAFF. The CDR3 nucleotides are TGTGCCAGCTCACCAGGAACCGGGGGGGACACTGAAGCTTTCTTT. Using reference TRBV18 and TRBJ1-1 for the parts outside the CDR3, the full variable domain is NAGVMQNPRHLVRRRGQEARLRCSPMKGHSHVYWYRQLPEEGLKFMVYLQKENIIDESGMPKERFSAEFPKEGPSILRIQQVVRGDSAAYFCASSPGTGGDTEAFFGQGTRLTVV.

On this clone: Mismatch with germline at one junction end may stem from a read error. The chain recombines TRBV19 with TRBJ2-4; TRBD1 matches 7 bases. The V gene's germline CDR1 is LNHDA and CDR2 SQIVND (reference sequence). There are 13 residues in the CDR3. CDR3 in amino acids: CASSTPTGTVSNF. The CDR3 coding sequence is TGTGCCAGTAGTACCCCTACCGGGACAGTATCGAACTTC.

The chain uses TRBV5-4 and TRBJ1-6; a weak D match, TRBD1 (6 bases). CDR1 SGHNT and CDR2 YYREEE come from the germline V gene (reference sequence). CDR3 length equals 13 residues. V lost 4 bases to trimming and J lost 10 bases, with 12 bases between them. In DNA form, the CDR3 reads TGTGCCAGCAGCGGGGACAAGGGATCACCCCTCCACTTT. Protein sequence: CASSGDKGSPLHF.

This rearrangement joins TRBV15 to TRBJ1-1; unclear D gene. The CDR3 totals 15 residues. Germline V gene lookup returns CDR1 LNHNV and CDR2 YYDKDF (reference sequence). Trimming cost V 0 bases and J 4 bases, with 12 bases left between them. CDR3 in amino acids: CATSRDLWTGTEAFF. The CDR3 DNA is TGTGCCACCAGCAGAGATCTCTGGACGGGCACTGAAGCTTTCTTT.